A selection of T cell receptor beta chains follows, all from one sample in a study of T-cell memory formation after mild COVID-19. One entry per CDR3 protein results from TCRdb running MiXCR on the 5' RACE reads. The sample yields 400,000 to 500,000 distinct CDR3 sequences, about 19% seen once. Sequenced sample: PBMCs or a T cell subset sorted from them (not recorded which). Receptors were obtained from an adult woman who had mild COVID-19 (a few samples of this study predate the infection). Cell type and time point are not known. The CDR3 runs from the conserved cysteine through the conserved F or W. Fields, in order: D gene, J gene, clone size, V gene, CDR3 protein, CDR3 DNA. D genes are given only for firm matches. The size of a clone is reported for some rows only, either as once, few or many, or as a class for expanded clones.

TRBD1 | TRBJ2-1 | few | TRBV27 | CASRVTGASYNEQFF | TGTGCCAGCAGGGTGACAGGGGCCTCCTACAATGAGCAGTTCTTC
. | TRBJ1-2 | . | TRBV10-3 | CAIFFGYTF | TGTGCCATCTTTTTTGGCTACACCTTC
. | TRBJ1-2 | . | TRBV5-6 | CASSLPSTDGYTF | TGTGCCAGCAGCCTCCCTTCGACAGATGGCTACACCTTC
. | TRBJ1-1 | . | TRBV7-9 | CASRQPNTEAFF | TGTGCCAGCCGACAACCGAACACTGAAGCTTTCTTT
. | TRBJ1-5 | few | TRBV12-3/TRBV12-4 | CASSLERDQPQHF | TGTGCCAGCAGTTTAGAGCGGGATCAGCCCCAGCATTTT
. | TRBJ1-2 | few | TRBV5-5 | CASSPSGDSYGYTF | TGTGCCAGCAGCCCGTCGGGGGATTCCTATGGCTACACCTTC
. | TRBJ2-1 | . | TRBV20-1 | CSASRVVEQFF | TGCAGTGCTAGTAGGGTTGTTGAGCAGTTCTTC
. | TRBJ2-2 | few | TRBV19 | CASSILVSVTGELFF | TGTGCCAGTAGTATTTTGGTCTCGGTCACCGGGGAGCTGTTTTTT
. | TRBJ2-5 | few | TRBV24-1 | CATAPGGARETQYF | TGTGCCACCGCCCCGGGGGGCGCTAGGGAGACCCAGTACTTC
. | TRBJ1-1 | . | TRBV6-1 | CASMWGPLNTEAFF | TGTGCCAGCATGTGGGGGCCACTGAACACTGAAGCTTTCTTT
. | TRBJ2-3 | many | TRBV18 | CASSPDTDTQYF | TGTGCCAGCAGCCCGGACACAGATACGCAGTATTTT
. | TRBJ1-1 | . | TRBV29-1 | CSVDYRVKGNTEAFF | TGCAGCGTAGATTACAGGGTCAAGGGGAACACTGAAGCTTTCTTT
. | TRBJ1-5 | few | TRBV18 | CASSPRRAGDSNQPQHF | TGTGCCAGCTCACCAAGAAGGGCGGGGGACAGCAATCAGCCCCAGCATTTT
. | TRBJ1-1 | . | TRBV13 | CASSLGREAFF | TGTGCCAGCAGCTTAGGCCGTGAAGCTTTCTTT
TRBD1 | TRBJ2-7 | . | TRBV12-3/TRBV12-4 | CASRGDSGLGEQYF | TGTGCCAGCAGGGGGGACAGTGGGTTGGGCGAGCAGTACTTC
. | TRBJ2-7 | . | TRBV7-9 | CASSLAGAGQYF | TGTGCCAGCAGCTTAGCGGGGGCCGGGCAGTACTTC
. | TRBJ1-1 | . | TRBV20-1 | CSASHRSNTEAFF | TGCAGTGCTAGTCACAGGTCAAACACTGAAGCTTTCTTT
. | TRBJ1-2 | . | TRBV9 | CASSVVDGLNYGYTF | TGTGCCAGCAGCGTAGTCGACGGCCTTAACTATGGCTACACCTTC
. | TRBJ2-7 | few | TRBV27 | CASSPDFYEQYF | TGTGCCAGCAGTCCAGACTTCTACGAGCAGTACTTC
. | TRBJ1-2 | few | TRBV20-1 | CSAERQTFYGYTF | TGCAGTGCGGAAAGACAGACATTCTATGGCTACACCTTC
. | TRBJ1-1 | few | TRBV30 | CAYEIRGTEAFF | TGTGCCTACGAAATCCGGGGCACTGAAGCTTTCTTT
. | TRBJ2-5 | few | TRBV7-9 | CASSLGQPGPSQYF | TGTGCCAGCAGCTTAGGGCAGCCGGGTCCGTCCCAGTACTTC
. | TRBJ2-5 | few | TRBV7-2 | CASTAQARRGRKETQYF | TGTGCCAGCACCGCCCAGGCAAGGAGAGGCCGGAAAGAGACCCAGTACTTC
. | TRBJ1-5 | . | TRBV3-1 | CASSQDTGNQHQHF | TGTGCCAGCAGCCAAGATACAGGGAACCAGCACCAGCATTTT
. | TRBJ2-1 | few | TRBV10-3 | CAIRPGASNEQFF | TGTGCCATCAGACCGGGGGCTTCCAATGAGCAGTTCTTC
. | TRBJ2-5 | . | TRBV5-6 | CASSPAGQETQYF | TGTGCCAGCAGCCCTGCAGGCCAAGAGACCCAGTACTTC
. | TRBJ2-4 | . | TRBV5-1 | CASSLGPLAKNIQYF | TGCGCCAGCAGCTTGGGCCCTCTAGCCAAAAACATTCAGTACTTC
TRBD2 | TRBJ2-1 | few | TRBV10-3 | CATQLAESSYNEQFF | TGTGCCACCCAACTAGCGGAGAGCTCCTACAATGAGCAGTTCTTC
. | TRBJ2-7 | few | TRBV20-1 | CSAPAGIYEQYF | TGCAGTGCTCCAGCCGGGATCTACGAGCAGTACTTC
TRBD2 | TRBJ2-7 | . | TRBV6-6 | CASTRGGAYEQYF | TGTGCCAGCACCCGGGGGGGCGCCTACGAGCAGTACTTC
TRBD2 | TRBJ2-1 | . | TRBV6-5 | CASSPLAGANEQFF | TGTGCCAGCAGCCCACTAGCGGGAGCAAATGAGCAGTTCTTC
TRBD2 | TRBJ2-3 | few | TRBV19 | CASSTSGSQYF | TGTGCCAGTAGTACCAGCGGGAGTCAGTATTTT
. | TRBJ2-1 | . | TRBV27 | CASSLYSNNEQFF | TGTGCCAGCAGTTTATATTCCAACAATGAGCAGTTCTTC
. | TRBJ2-3 | . | TRBV5-1 | CASRDVNEDTQYF | TGCGCCAGCCGGGACGTAAACGAGGATACGCAGTATTTT
TRBD1 | TRBJ1-2 | . | TRBV30 | CAWSGGGQWRIPNYGYTF | TGTGCCTGGAGTGGCGGGGGACAGTGGCGGATTCCCAACTATGGCTACACCTTC
. | TRBJ1-2 | few | TRBV7-2 | CASSLALSSYGYTF | TGTGCCAGCAGCTTAGCGCTAAGTAGCTATGGCTACACCTTC
. | TRBJ1-2 | . | TRBV7-2 | CASSTGTSLLPPYGYTF | TGTGCCAGCAGTACCGGGACCTCCCTGCTCCCTCCTTATGGCTACACCTTC
. | TRBJ1-1 | many | TRBV7-6 | CASSSQGLTEAFF | TGTGCCAGCAGCTCCCAGGGGCTCACTGAAGCTTTCTTT
. | TRBJ1-1 | . | TRBV5-1 | CASSLVAGEAFF | TGCGCCAGCAGCTTGGTGGCAGGTGAAGCTTTCTTT
. | TRBJ2-7 | few | TRBV29-1 | CSVGLRGSYEQYF | TGCAGCGTTGGACTCAGGGGTAGCTACGAGCAGTACTTC
TRBD1 | TRBJ1-2 | . | TRBV10-3 | CAISGGTGMNYGYTF | TGTGCCATCAGTGGAGGGACAGGGATGAACTATGGCTACACCTTC
. | TRBJ2-3 | few | TRBV6-5 | CASRRSGGGVWGTDTQYF | TGTGCCAGCAGAAGGTCAGGAGGGGGCGTCTGGGGGACAGATACGCAGTATTTT
TRBD1 | TRBJ2-7 | . | TRBV29-1 | CSVRQGARVHEQYF | TGCAGCGTGCGACAGGGGGCGCGGGTCCACGAGCAGTACTTC
. | TRBJ2-5 | . | TRBV7-8 | CASSLGPEGETQYF | TGTGCCAGCAGCTTAGGCCCGGAGGGAGAGACCCAGTACTTC
TRBD2 | TRBJ2-3 | few | TRBV7-6 | CASSPGVLAGTDTQYF | TGTGCCAGCAGCCCCGGGGTGCTAGCGGGCACAGATACGCAGTATTTT
TRBD2 | TRBJ2-4 | . | TRBV27 | CASSLKTSGRGIQYF | TGTGCCAGCAGTTTAAAGACTAGCGGGAGGGGCATTCAGTACTTC
TRBD2 | TRBJ2-5 | . | TRBV27 | CASTSYSGGQETQYF | TGTGCCAGCACCTCATATAGCGGGGGGCAGGAGACCCAGTACTTC
TRBD2 | TRBJ2-7 | few | TRBV7-3 | CASSTAGGYEQYF | TGTGCCAGCAGTACTGCGGGAGGTTACGAGCAGTACTTC